This TCR beta chain was recovered during a study of blood T cell repertoires in COVID-19. The Seattle patients, enrolled during active infection, were followed longitudinally. Under the authors' procedure: Reference gene primer amplification yielded estimated nucleated cell counts. Method: immunoSEQ multiplex PCR; TCRdb's copy keeps in-frame clones and lacks some. V, J and clone size reflect that table, while D and trimming were determined from the DNA. The table includes approximately 210,000 clones, 84% detected once. Trimming took 4 bases from V and 7 from J; bases not matched to a gene: 5. The CDR3 loop spans 15 amino acids. From germline, CDR1 is SGHRS and CDR2 YFSETQ.

Sequenced material: peripheral blood. This TCR was recovered from a woman older than 75 with COVID-19, enrolled during active disease. V gene TRBV5-1 combines with J gene TRBJ2-2; 12 nucleotides align to TRBD1. Here the CDR3 reads CASSRGQGAGGELFF. For the CDR3, the DNA is TGCGCCAGCAGCCGGGGACAGGGGGCCGGCGGGGAGCTGTTTTTT.